Listed below are T cell receptor beta chains from one sample, sequenced in a study of T cell changes during pregnancy in multiple sclerosis. Libraries were prepared by immunoSEQ multiplex PCR; TCRdb keeps only in-frame clonotypes and omits some of them. The sample holds some 85,000 clones, 90% to 95% seen once. Source: peripheral blood, taken in the second trimester of pregnancy. These receptors all come from a female donor with multiple sclerosis, enrolled in a pregnancy study. Both conserved end residues are part of each CDR3. The order of the fields is D gene, J gene, V gene, clone size, CDR3 protein, CDR3 DNA. D genes are given only for firm matches. Clone size is shown for a subset of rows, as once, few, many or a class of expanded clone.

D gene: NA
J gene: TRBJ1-1
V gene: TRBV2
clone size: NA
CDR3 protein: CASSESGVVAAFF
CDR3 DNA: TGTGCCAGCAGTGAATCGGGGGTCGTGGCGGCTTTCTTT

D gene: TRBD2
J gene: TRBJ2-1
V gene: TRBV29-1
clone size: NA
CDR3 protein: CSVGGGRALLDNEQFF
CDR3 DNA: TGCAGCGTTGGGGGCGGGAGGGCCCTATTGGACAATGAGCAGTTCTTC

D gene: NA
J gene: TRBJ1-2
V gene: TRBV4-1
clone size: many
CDR3 protein: CASSQGNGDGYTF
CDR3 DNA: TGCGCCAGCAGCCAAGGGAACGGGGATGGCTACACCTTC

D gene: NA
J gene: TRBJ2-7
V gene: TRBV28
clone size: NA
CDR3 protein: CASRGQNSYEQYF
CDR3 DNA: TGTGCCAGCCGTGGACAGAACTCCTACGAGCAGTACTTC

D gene: TRBD1
J gene: TRBJ1-1
V gene: TRBV7-9
clone size: NA
CDR3 protein: CASLSGQSEAFF
CDR3 DNA: TGTGCCAGCCTCTCGGGACAGAGTGAAGCTTTCTTT

D gene: NA
J gene: TRBJ2-5
V gene: TRBV7-7
clone size: NA
CDR3 protein: CASSGRAGETQYF
CDR3 DNA: TGTGCCAGCAGCGGACGTGCAGGGGAGACCCAGTACTTC

D gene: TRBD2
J gene: TRBJ2-1
V gene: TRBV7-9
clone size: NA
CDR3 protein: CASSDSLAANNEQFF
CDR3 DNA: TGTGCCAGCAGCGATTCACTAGCGGCGAACAATGAGCAGTTCTTC

D gene: NA
J gene: TRBJ2-7
V gene: TRBV7-7
clone size: NA
CDR3 protein: CASSQFQGYEQYF
CDR3 DNA: TGTGCCAGCAGCCAATTCCAGGGCTACGAGCAGTACTTC

D gene: TRBD2
J gene: TRBJ2-1
V gene: TRBV7-9
clone size: NA
CDR3 protein: CASGQRSGRAYNEQFF
CDR3 DNA: TGTGCCAGCGGCCAAAGAAGCGGGAGGGCCTACAATGAGCAGTTCTTC

D gene: TRBD1
J gene: TRBJ2-7
V gene: TRBV7-2
clone size: NA
CDR3 protein: CASSLDGQGRSRVYEQYF
CDR3 DNA: TGTGCCAGCAGCTTAGATGGACAGGGCAGGAGTCGGGTATACGAGCAGTACTTC

D gene: TRBD1
J gene: TRBJ2-2
V gene: TRBV5-4
clone size: once
CDR3 protein: CASSPHGQGLSGELFF
CDR3 DNA: TGTGCCAGCAGCCCCCATGGACAGGGTTTAAGCGGGGAGCTGTTTTTT

D gene: NA
J gene: TRBJ1-2
V gene: TRBV7-2
clone size: NA
CDR3 protein: CASSLAGEGGYTF
CDR3 DNA: TGTGCCAGCAGCTTAGCAGGGGAAGGTGGCTACACCTTC

D gene: TRBD1
J gene: TRBJ1-2
V gene: TRBV4-1
clone size: NA
CDR3 protein: CASSHSTDRAGYGYTF
CDR3 DNA: TGCGCCAGCAGCCATTCTACGGACAGGGCCGGCTATGGCTACACCTTC

D gene: NA
J gene: TRBJ2-5
V gene: TRBV11-2
clone size: NA
CDR3 protein: CASSRKGGGAQYF
CDR3 DNA: TGTGCCAGCAGCCGAAAGGGTGGCGGGGCCCAGTACTTC

D gene: NA
J gene: TRBJ2-7
V gene: TRBV27
clone size: NA
CDR3 protein: CASSPPPVMGHEQYF
CDR3 DNA: TGTGCCAGCAGTCCCCCCCCAGTTATGGGCCACGAGCAGTACTTC

D gene: NA
J gene: TRBJ2-5
V gene: TRBV7-9
clone size: NA
CDR3 protein: CASSLGAYQETQYF
CDR3 DNA: TGTGCCAGCAGCTTAGGGGCGTACCAAGAGACCCAGTACTTC

D gene: TRBD1
J gene: TRBJ1-4
V gene: TRBV5-1
clone size: NA
CDR3 protein: CASSLQGTGAEKLFF
CDR3 DNA: TGCGCCAGCAGCTTGCAGGGGACAGGGGCCGAAAAACTGTTTTTT

D gene: NA
J gene: TRBJ1-1
V gene: TRBV28
clone size: NA
CDR3 protein: CASDSSPNTEAFF
CDR3 DNA: TGTGCCAGCGATAGCAGCCCGAACACTGAAGCTTTCTTT

D gene: TRBD2
J gene: TRBJ2-7
V gene: TRBV5-5
clone size: NA
CDR3 protein: CASSPSGRAHEQYF
CDR3 DNA: TGTGCCAGCAGCCCTAGCGGGAGGGCCCACGAGCAGTACTTC

D gene: NA
J gene: TRBJ1-1
V gene: TRBV5-5
clone size: NA
CDR3 protein: CASSSKNSLQGLHMNTEAFF
CDR3 DNA: TGTGCCAGCAGCTCAAAGAATAGTTTACAGGGATTACATATGAACACTGAAGCTTTCTTT

D gene: TRBD2
J gene: TRBJ2-3
V gene: TRBV5-1
clone size: NA
CDR3 protein: CASRYGTSWADTQYF
CDR3 DNA: TGCGCCAGCAGATACGGGACTAGCTGGGCAGATACGCAGTATTTT

D gene: NA
J gene: TRBJ2-2
V gene: TRBV5-4
clone size: NA
CDR3 protein: CASSPWGSANTGELFF
CDR3 DNA: TGTGCCAGCAGCCCATGGGGCAGCGCGAACACCGGGGAGCTGTTTTTT

D gene: NA
J gene: TRBJ2-6
V gene: TRBV7-9
clone size: NA
CDR3 protein: CASSPLFSGANVLTF
CDR3 DNA: TGTGCCAGCAGCCCCTTGTTCTCTGGGGCCAACGTCCTGACTTTC

D gene: NA
J gene: TRBJ2-3
V gene: TRBV4-3
clone size: NA
CDR3 protein: CASSQDLQGITDTQYF
CDR3 DNA: TGCGCCAGCAGCCAAGATCTGCAGGGGATAACAGATACGCAGTATTTT

D gene: NA
J gene: TRBJ2-5
V gene: TRBV5-8
clone size: NA
CDR3 protein: CASSLRTVERSQYF
CDR3 DNA: TGTGCCAGCAGCTTGCGGACAGTTGAAAGGTCCCAGTACTTC

D gene: NA
J gene: TRBJ1-4
V gene: TRBV20-1
clone size: NA
CDR3 protein: CSAILYEKLFF
CDR3 DNA: TGCAGTGCTATCCTGTATGAAAAACTGTTTTTT

D gene: NA
J gene: TRBJ2-7
V gene: TRBV9
clone size: NA
CDR3 protein: CASSKGDTTYEQYF
CDR3 DNA: TGTGCCAGCAGCAAGGGGGACACGACCTACGAGCAGTACTTC

D gene: TRBD1
J gene: TRBJ1-3
V gene: TRBV7-6
clone size: NA
CDR3 protein: CASRPGQASSGNTIYF
CDR3 DNA: TGTGCCAGCAGACCCGGACAGGCGAGCTCTGGAAACACCATATATTTT

D gene: NA
J gene: TRBJ2-7
V gene: TRBV11-3
clone size: NA
CDR3 protein: CASSLRGKSYEQYF
CDR3 DNA: TGTGCCAGCAGCTTACGGGGAAAGTCCTACGAGCAGTACTTC

D gene: TRBD1
J gene: TRBJ2-7
V gene: TRBV29-1
clone size: NA
CDR3 protein: CSVVRDSSYEQYF
CDR3 DNA: TGCAGCGTTGTAAGGGACAGCTCCTACGAGCAGTACTTC

D gene: NA
J gene: TRBJ2-6
V gene: TRBV4-2
clone size: NA
CDR3 protein: CASTGGSGANVLTF
CDR3 DNA: TGTGCCAGCACCGGGGGCTCTGGGGCCAACGTCCTGACTTTC

D gene: TRBD2
J gene: TRBJ2-1
V gene: TRBV5-4
clone size: NA
CDR3 protein: CASSPGTRGGNEQFF
CDR3 DNA: TGTGCCAGCAGCCCCGGGACTAGGGGGGGGAATGAGCAGTTCTTC

D gene: TRBD2
J gene: TRBJ2-1
V gene: TRBV4-1
clone size: NA
CDR3 protein: CASSQGAGETNEQFF
CDR3 DNA: TGCGCCAGCAGCCAAGGGGCGGGAGAGACTAATGAGCAGTTCTTC

D gene: TRBD1
J gene: TRBJ2-1
V gene: TRBV6-6
clone size: few
CDR3 protein: CASSYSGQGYNEQFF
CDR3 DNA: TGTGCCAGCAGTTACTCGGGACAGGGTTACAATGAGCAGTTCTTC

D gene: TRBD1
J gene: TRBJ2-3
V gene: TRBV10-3
clone size: NA
CDR3 protein: CAISPGQGTDTQYF
CDR3 DNA: TGTGCCATCAGCCCGGGACAGGGCACAGATACGCAGTATTTT

D gene: NA
J gene: TRBJ2-7
V gene: TRBV13
clone size: NA
CDR3 protein: CASTKVGWPSSYEQYF
CDR3 DNA: TGTGCCAGCACCAAAGTGGGCTGGCCCAGCTCCTACGAGCAGTACTTC

D gene: NA
J gene: TRBJ2-7
V gene: TRBV6-1
clone size: NA
CDR3 protein: CASKPGSSYEQYF
CDR3 DNA: TGTGCCAGCAAGCCCGGTAGTTCCTACGAGCAGTACTTC

D gene: NA
J gene: TRBJ2-7
V gene: TRBV11-3
clone size: NA
CDR3 protein: CASSLRSGSSYEQYF
CDR3 DNA: TGTGCCAGCAGCTTAAGGTCAGGCAGCTCCTACGAGCAGTACTTC

D gene: TRBD2
J gene: TRBJ2-7
V gene: TRBV30
clone size: NA
CDR3 protein: CAWSITPGLAGSYEQYF
CDR3 DNA: TGTGCCTGGAGTATAACCCCAGGACTAGCCGGCTCATACGAGCAGTACTTC

D gene: TRBD1
J gene: TRBJ1-1
V gene: TRBV7-9
clone size: NA
CDR3 protein: CASSLAWDRDLPEAFF
CDR3 DNA: TGTGCCAGCAGCTTAGCGTGGGACAGGGATTTACCTGAAGCTTTCTTT

D gene: TRBD2
J gene: TRBJ2-7
V gene: TRBV28
clone size: NA
CDR3 protein: CASSLSGRVNEQYF
CDR3 DNA: TGTGCCAGCAGTTTAAGCGGGAGGGTCAACGAGCAGTACTTC

D gene: TRBD2
J gene: TRBJ2-1
V gene: TRBV5-1
clone size: NA
CDR3 protein: CASSRQAGGPYNEQFF
CDR3 DNA: TGCGCCAGCAGCAGACAGGCGGGAGGGCCCTACAATGAGCAGTTCTTC

D gene: TRBD2
J gene: TRBJ2-2
V gene: TRBV10-3
clone size: NA
CDR3 protein: CAISEGPSGYTGELFF
CDR3 DNA: TGTGCCATCAGTGAGGGGCCTAGCGGATACACCGGGGAGCTGTTTTTT

D gene: TRBD1
J gene: TRBJ2-2
V gene: TRBV5-1
clone size: NA
CDR3 protein: CASSLQLGQPGELFF
CDR3 DNA: TGCGCCAGCAGCTTGCAATTGGGACAGCCCGGGGAGCTGTTTTTT

D gene: NA
J gene: TRBJ2-1
V gene: TRBV18
clone size: NA
CDR3 protein: CASSTRTGPLDEQFF
CDR3 DNA: TGTGCCAGCTCAACCCGGACTGGCCCCCTGGATGAGCAGTTCTTC

D gene: NA
J gene: TRBJ2-1
V gene: TRBV7-8
clone size: NA
CDR3 protein: CASSLDSRIYNEQFF
CDR3 DNA: TGTGCCAGCAGCTTAGACAGTAGAATATACAATGAGCAGTTCTTC

D gene: NA
J gene: TRBJ1-1
V gene: TRBV19
clone size: NA
CDR3 protein: CASSLGTLNTEAFF
CDR3 DNA: TGTGCCAGTAGTCTGGGGACACTTAACACTGAAGCTTTCTTT

D gene: TRBD1
J gene: TRBJ1-2
V gene: TRBV5-1
clone size: NA
CDR3 protein: CASSLGDRGFYGYTF
CDR3 DNA: TGCGCCAGCAGCTTGGGTGACAGGGGATTCTATGGCTACACCTTC